What follows are 20 T cell receptor beta chains derived from one specimen sequenced in a study of T-cell memory formation after mild COVID-19. MiXCR was run by TCRdb on the 5' RACE reads, yielding one entry per CDR3 protein. In the table there are 500,000 to 650,000 distinct CDR3 sequences, about 20% of which are singletons. Sequencing used PBMCs or a T cell subset sorted from them (not recorded which). The receptors originated from an adult woman who had mild COVID-19 (a few samples of this study predate the infection). Cell type and time point are not known.

This clonotype was counted only a few times. The V call is TRBV11-2, the J call TRBJ2-3; tentatively, D is TRBD2 (6 bases). Trimming removed 2 bases from V and 7 bases from J, with 10 bases in between. Germline-derived CDR1 and CDR2 are SGHAT and FQNNGV. This CDR3 has 13 residues. The CDR3 DNA sequence: TGTGCCAGCAGCTTAAATCTAGCGCATACGCAGTATTTT. The encoded protein is CASSLNLAHTQYF.

Ten or more counts support this clonotype. The rearrangement uses TRBV21-1 and TRBJ2-4; TRBD1, the D gene given by the table, was not confirmed from the DNA. TRBV21-1 corresponds to a pseudogene. This CDR3 spans 13 amino acids. The CDR3 here is CASARGRGNIQYF. For the CDR3, the DNA is TGTGCCAGCGCCCGGGGTCGGGGAAACATTCAGTACTTC.

The genes are TRBV20-1 and TRBJ1-2; perhaps TRBD1 as D (5 bases). This CDR3 has 13 amino acids. V dropped 6 bases and J dropped 7 bases, with 18 bases sitting between them. Germline CDR1 reads DFQATT; CDR2 reads SNEGSKA (reference sequence). CDR3 sequence reads: CSARTYGTAGYTF. The CDR3 region has the DNA TGCAGTGCGCGGACTTACGGGACGGCTGGCTACACCTTC.

The genes are TRBV7-3 and TRBJ2-1, with TRBD2 matching 9 bases. The V gene's germline CDR1 is SGHTA and CDR2 FQGTGA. V shed 5 bases, J shed 5 bases, and the junction held 10 bases outside the gene matches. The CDR3 totals 16 residues. The CDR3 coding sequence is TGTGCCAGCAGCCCACCGGGACTAGCTACAGACAATGAGCAGTTCTTC. As protein: CASSPPGLATDNEQFF. The full variable domain, rest sourced from reference TRBV7-3 and TRBJ2-1, is GAGVSQTPSNKVTEKGKYVELRCDPISGHTALYWYRQSLGQGPEFLIYFQGTGAADDSGLPNDRFFAVRPEGSVSTLKIQRTERGDSAVYLCASSPPGLATDNEQFFGPGTRLTVL.

This clonotype was found a few times. The chain recombines TRBV24-1 with TRBJ2-1, with 8 positions matching TRBD2. The CDR3 covers 17 residues. Germline V lookup: CDR1 KGHDR, CDR2 SFDVKD. The junction had 10 bases not matched to a gene; V was cut back by 2 bases and J by 5 bases. In DNA form, the CDR3 reads TGTGCCACCAGTGATTCATTCGGGGGGGACCCTCACAATGAGCAGTTCTTC. Translated, it gives CATSDSFGGDPHNEQFF.

This clonotype turned up a few times. The chain recombines TRBV2 with TRBJ2-7; D might be TRBD2 (6 bases). CDR1 and CDR2 from the germline V gene are SNHLY and FYNNEI. Between the trimmed V and J ends, which lost 1 base and 4 bases, there was a span of 17 bases. The CDR3 loop spans 16 amino acids. CDR3 protein: CASSEGGTGLWYEQYF. CDR3 sequence (DNA): TGTGCCAGCAGTGAAGGGGGGACTGGGCTCTGGTACGAGCAGTACTTC. Full variable domain (outside the CDR3, taken from reference TRBV2 and TRBJ2-7): EPEVTQTPSHQVTQMGQEVILRCVPISNHLYFYWYRQILGQKVEFLVSFYNNEISEKSEIFDDQFSVERPDGSNFTLKIRSTKLEDSAMYFCASSEGGTGLWYEQYFGPGTRLTVT.

This chain uses TRBV4-3 with TRBJ2-3; D is ambiguous. Germline loops: CDR1 LGHNA, CDR2 YSLEER. The V end was cut by 0 bases, the J end by 2 bases, with 3 bases between. The CDR3 totals 13 residues. The CDR3 is CASSQDNTDTQYF. CDR3 DNA sequence: TGCGCCAGCAGCCAAGATAACACAGATACGCAGTATTTT.

The rearrangement links TRBV11-2 to TRBJ2-5; 12 bases agree with TRBD1. The CDR3 has 19 amino acids. The germline V gene has CDR1 SGHAT and CDR2 FQNNGV. The trim removed 1 base at V and 0 bases at J, leaving 9 bases unmatched. Here the CDR3 reads CASSLGWGQGASYQETQYF. The CDR3 nucleotides read TGTGCCAGCAGCTTAGGGTGGGGACAGGGGGCCTCTTACCAAGAGACCCAGTACTTC.

This chain uses TRBV29-1 with TRBJ2-1; D ambiguous. V shed 3 bases and J shed 3 bases, with 12 bases lying between them. The CDR3 has 14 residues. In germline, CDR1 is SQVTM, CDR2 ANQGSEA. The CDR3 spells CSVEGLGIYNEQFF. CDR3 sequence (DNA): TGCAGCGTTGAGGGTTTGGGCATCTACAATGAGCAGTTCTTC.

In its sample, this clonotype was seen a few times. The gene calls are TRBV7-9 and TRBJ2-6, with D tentatively TRBD1 or TRBD2 (5 bases each). In germline, CDR1 is SEHNR, CDR2 FQNEAQ (reference sequence). This CDR3 is built from 18 residues. The ends were cut back, 3 bases at V and 0 bases at J, with 15 bases in the middle. The CDR3 nucleotides are TGTGCCAGCAGCTTGAGGGACCGCGGACACTCTGGGGCCAACGTCCTGACTTTC. Translated, it gives CASSLRDRGHSGANVLTF.

This clonotype was observed a few times. The gene calls are TRBV6-5 and TRBJ1-6; the D gene is possibly TRBD1 (5 bases). There are 15 residues in the CDR3. Trimming pared 6 bases from V and 8 bases from J, leaving 17 bases between. Per germline, CDR1 MNHEY and CDR2 SVGAGI. CDR3 nucleotide sequence: TGTGCCAGCAGCGCCTCACCCGGGGGTGATTCACCCCTCCACTTT. As protein: CASSASPGGDSPLHF.

This clonotype was detected a few times. The chain joins TRBV20-1 to TRBJ2-7; weak D call: TRBD2 (6 bases). The CDR3 runs to 14 residues. Deletions cut 6 bases from V and 3 bases from J, with 18 bases between. From germline, CDR1 is DFQATT and CDR2 SNEGSKA (reference sequence). This chain's CDR3 is CSAESSGGIYEQYF. CDR3 DNA sequence: TGCAGTGCCGAGAGTAGCGGAGGGATCTACGAGCAGTACTTC.

This clonotype appeared a few times. The J gene is TRBJ2-7, the V gene TRBV4-3, with D possibly called TRBD1 or TRBD2 (5 bases each). The germline CDR1 and CDR2 sequences are LGHNA and YSLEER. V was cut by 0 bases and J by 0 bases, with 12 bases left in between. The CDR3 runs 16 residues. CDR3 residues: CASSQEGPWSSYEQYF. The CDR3 bases are TGCGCCAGCAGCCAAGAGGGACCGTGGAGCTCCTACGAGCAGTACTTC.

This rearrangement joins TRBV29-1 to TRBJ2-7; D may be TRBD1 or TRBD2 (6 bases each). The germline V and J ends were trimmed by 4 bases and 0 bases, with 10 bases remaining between them. The CDR3 loop spans 13 amino acids. In germline, CDR1 is SQVTM, CDR2 ANQGSEA. CDR3: CSVVRGDSYEQYF. CDR3 nucleotide sequence: TGCAGCGTTGTAAGGGGGGACTCCTACGAGCAGTACTTC.

This clonotype was recorded at least ten times. The CDR3 spells CASRQGGSYNEQFF. The CDR3 DNA reads TGTGCCAGCCGACAGGGTGGGTCCTACAATGAGCAGTTCTTC. The chain recombines TRBV18 with TRBJ2-1, with 7 bases fitting TRBD1. The V and J ends lost 8 bases and 1 base, in that order; junction bases with no gene match: 5. Germline V lookup: CDR1 KGHSH, CDR2 LQKENI. The CDR3 contains 14 residues.

The sample holds a few counts of this clonotype. J is TRBJ1-1 and V is TRBV4-3; the D is unclear. This CDR3 has 15 residues. V was trimmed by 0 bases and J by 0 bases, leaving 8 bases between them. Germline CDR1 LGHNA, CDR2 YSLEER. Here the CDR3 reads CASSQDEFMNTEAFF. The CDR3 DNA is TGCGCCAGCAGCCAAGATGAGTTCATGAACACTGAAGCTTTCTTT.

This clonotype turned up a few times. J is TRBJ1-1 and V is TRBV19, with 8 bases lining up with TRBD1. The CDR3 runs to 16 residues. V was clipped by 7 bases and J by 0 bases; unmatched bases: 10. The germline CDR1 and CDR2 sequences are LNHDA and SQIVND (reference sequence). The CDR3 sequence: CASMKTGDFMNTEAFF. The CDR3 DNA reads as TGTGCCAGTATGAAGACAGGGGACTTCATGAACACTGAAGCTTTCTTT.

The chain combines TRBV6-5 with TRBJ2-5; 7 bases line up with TRBD2. J was trimmed by 4 bases and V by 2 bases; bases with no gene match: 7. The CDR3 is 15 amino acids. Germline CDR1 is MNHEY and CDR2 is SVGAGI. The CDR3 DNA reads as TGTGCCAGCAGTTACGCCGGCGGGAGTGGAGAGACCCAGTACTTC. Its protein product is CASSYAGGSGETQYF.

The chain recombines TRBV7-3 with TRBJ2-2; D is unresolved. CDR3 length: 14 residues. With 4 bases removed from V and 8 bases from J, the gap between germline ends came to 14 bases. Per germline, CDR1 SGHTA and CDR2 FQGTGA. The CDR3 nucleotides read TGTGCCAGCAGCTCCCAACCCGTATCGGGGGAGCTGTTTTTT. Protein sequence: CASSSQPVSGELFF.

This chain uses TRBV6-4 with TRBJ2-7; D not resolved. This CDR3 has 13 residues. The germline V gene encodes CDR1 MRHNA and CDR2 SNTAGT. V lost 2 bases, J lost 7 bases, and 12 bases lay in between. CDR3 loop: CASSDREGGEQYF. DNA for the CDR3: TGTGCCAGCAGTGACAGGGAAGGTGGAGAGCAGTACTTC.